Each of the 28 T cell receptor beta chains below was sequenced from the same sample in a study of T cells in Graves' hyperthyroidism and ophthalmopathy. Amplified regions were TCR beta CDR3 sequences from RNA transcripts. When the TCR CDR3 underwent first-round RT-PCR, the HTBI primer set was used. Via MiXCR, TCRdb re-called the multiplex PCR reads, giving one row per CDR3 protein. This table holds about 590,000 distinct CDR3 sequences, around 16% found once. The specimen sequenced was blood. The receptors stem from a woman in her 30s with Graves' hyperthyroidism.

The chain has TRBV29-1 and TRBJ2-1; TRBD2 matches 12 bases. The germline V gene has CDR1 SQVTM and CDR2 ANQGSEA. This CDR3 comprises 12 residues. The CDR3 bases are TGCGGGACCCTAGCGGGAGGGGAGGAGCAGTTCTTC. Translation gives CGTLAGGEEQFF.

This clonotype appeared many times. The chain uses TRBV7-2 and TRBJ2-7; no reliable D call. Trimming stripped 3 bases from V and 9 bases from J, with 12 bases between. The CDR3 covers 12 residues. The germline V gene has CDR1 SGHTA and CDR2 FQGNSA. In nucleotides, the CDR3 is TGTGCCAGCAGCTTGATGAGACAAGGGCAGTACTTC. Protein product: CASSLMRQGQYF.

This clonotype was picked up many times. This chain links TRBV5-1 with TRBJ1-1; no clear D gene. The CDR3 totals 13 residues. Between the trimmed V and J ends, which lost 5 bases and 1 base, there was a span of 9 bases. Germline lookup yields CDR1 SGHRS and CDR2 YFSETQ. DNA for the CDR3: TGCGCCAGCAGGGCGGCGGCGAACACTGAAGCTTTCTTT. Translated, it gives CASRAAANTEAFF.

The sample holds many counts of this clonotype. The genes are TRBV27 and TRBJ2-1; 7 bases agree with TRBD1. From germline, CDR1 is MNHEY and CDR2 SMNVEV (reference sequence). After removal of 3 bases from V and 10 bases from J, the junction contained 3 bases not matched to a gene. The CDR3 is 12 amino acids. Here the CDR3 reads CASSFQQGEQFF. The CDR3 nucleotides read TGTGCCAGCAGTTTCCAACAGGGGGAGCAGTTCTTC.

This clonotype appeared a few times. The CDR3 loop reads CASRGGTGEREQFF. The CDR3 DNA sequence: TGTGCCAGTAGAGGCGGGACAGGGGAGAGGGAGCAGTTCTTC. The J gene is TRBJ2-1, the V gene TRBV19; TRBD1 agrees at 10 bases. The CDR3 consists of 14 residues. In germline, CDR1 is LNHDA, CDR2 SQIVND (reference sequence). With 6 bases clipped from V and 10 bases from J, the junction kept 9 bases outside the gene matches.

In its sample, this clonotype was seen a few times. The rearrangement joins TRBV7-2 to TRBJ2-1; unclear D gene. Gene TRBJ2-7 matches the end of the DNA better, so the J call may be wrong. Germline CDR1 and CDR2: SGHTA and FQGNSA. The CDR3 totals 15 residues. The CDR3 protein is CASSLVDDSYDQQYF. The CDR3 coding sequence is TGTGCCAGCAGCTTAGTAGACGACTCCTACGATCAGCAGTACTTC.

In its sample, this clonotype was seen a few times. This chain links TRBV19 with TRBJ2-7; unclear D gene. V was cut by 4 bases and J by 0 bases, with 7 bases left in between. CDR3 size: 13 residues. Germline lookup yields CDR1 LNHDA and CDR2 SQIVND (reference sequence). Here the CDR3 DNA reads TGTGCCAGTAGTACGCACCACTCCTACGAGCAGTACTTC. Amino acid sequence: CASSTHHSYEQYF.

Details on this clonotype: A clone one base away is much larger, so this may be a read error. The V call is TRBV3-1, the J call TRBJ2-7, with 13 bases fitting TRBD2. The CDR3 runs to 14 residues. Trimming at V came to 3 bases and at J to 5 bases, leaving 1 base not matched to a gene. Germline lookup yields CDR1 LGHDT and CDR2 YNNKEL (reference sequence). The DNA for the CDR3 is TGTGCCAGCAGCCACGGACTAGCGGGAGACGAGCAGTACTTC. Its protein is CASSHGLAGDEQYF.

This clonotype came up many times. V gene TRBV12-3 or TRBV12-4 combines with J gene TRBJ1-1, with D perhaps TRBD1 (6 bases). This CDR3 comprises 14 residues. Trimming left V 5 bases short and J 1 base short, with 11 bases between. The CDR3 spells CASSPGHTNTEAFF. The CDR3 coding sequence is TGTGCCAGCAGTCCGGGACACACGAACACTGAAGCTTTCTTT.

The chain recombines TRBV10-2 with TRBJ2-2; TRBD2 matches at 8 bases. Germline loops: CDR1 WSHSY, CDR2 SAAADI. The CDR3 contains 13 residues. Germline trimming cut 6 bases from V and 6 bases from J; bases unmatched to any gene: 3. The CDR3 bases are TGCGCCAGCAGCGCGCGGGAGGCCGGGGAGCTGTTTTTT. Translation: CASSAREAGELFF.

The V gene is TRBV6-5, the J gene TRBJ2-7; D possibly uses TRBD1 or TRBD2 (6 bases each). V was clipped by 2 bases and J by 7 bases, with 27 bases between them. The germline V gene encodes CDR1 MNHEY and CDR2 SVGAGI. The CDR3 is 18 residues long. The CDR3 sequence is CASSYLRGLITAPGEQYF. The CDR3 bases are TGTGCCAGCAGTTACCTTCGGGGGCTAATTACGGCCCCTGGGGAGCAGTACTTC.

This clonotype was seen at least ten times. The rearrangement joins TRBV7-2 to TRBJ2-1, with 11 positions matching TRBD2. Trimming removed 5 bases from V and 8 bases from J; junction bases left unmatched: 11. The length of the CDR3 is 16 residues. The germline V gene encodes CDR1 SGHTA and CDR2 FQGNSA. The CDR3 DNA reads as TGTGCCAGCAGCGTCCGACTAGCGGGGACCGTCTATGAGCAGTTCTTC. Its translation: CASSVRLAGTVYEQFF. Together with reference TRBV7-2 and TRBJ2-1, the CDR3 gives the full variable domain: GAGVSQSPSNKVTEKGKDVELRCDPISGHTALYWYRQSLGQGLEFLIYFQGNSAPDKSGLPSDRFSAERTGGSVSTLTIQRTQQEDSAVYLCASSVRLAGTVYEQFFGPGTRLTVL.

This clonotype was counted many times. The chain carries TRBV5-1 and TRBJ2-7; perhaps TRBD1 as D (6 bases). Germline lookup yields CDR1 SGHRS and CDR2 YFSETQ. The CDR3 has 14 residues. Trimming pared 4 bases from V and 6 bases from J, leaving 17 bases between. CDR3 sequence reads: CASSEGQTLGEQYF. In nucleotides, the CDR3 is TGCGCCAGCAGCGAAGGACAGACCCTCGGCGAGCAGTACTTC.

Many counts were recorded for this clonotype. The rearrangement joins TRBV3-1 to TRBJ2-7; D may be TRBD1 or TRBD2 (5 bases each). CDR1 and CDR2 from the germline V gene are LGHDT and YNNKEL (reference sequence). The ends were cut back, 1 base at V and 6 bases at J, with 7 bases in the middle. The CDR3 consists of 12 residues. CDR3 region: CASSQGGAEQYF. The DNA of the CDR3 is TGTGCCAGCAGCCAAGGAGGGGCCGAGCAGTACTTC.

This clonotype appeared a few times. The rearrangement uses TRBV24-1 and TRBJ1-5; 7 bases fit TRBD1. V dropped 4 bases and J dropped 4; count of bases not matched to a gene: 6. Germline CDR1 is KGHDR and CDR2 is SFDVKD. This CDR3 region has 15 residues. CDR3 bases: TGTGCCACCAGTGACACCGGGACAGATAATCAGCCCCAGCATTTT. Its protein is CATSDTGTDNQPQHF.

V gene TRBV4-1 combines with J gene TRBJ2-7; TRBD1 might be the D (5 bases). The germline V and J ends were trimmed by 0 bases and 5 bases, with 14 bases remaining between them. CDR1 is MGHRA and CDR2 is YSYEKL in the germline V gene. This CDR3 is built from 15 residues. CDR3 coding DNA: TGCGCCAGCAGCCAAGATGGAACAGGTGGGGACGAGCAGTACTTC. It specifies CASSQDGTGGDEQYF.

This clonotype was recorded at least ten times. The chain couples TRBV10-3 to TRBJ1-1, with D possibly TRBD1 on 5 matching bases. The germline V gene encodes CDR1 ENHRY and CDR2 SYGVKD. The CDR3 loop spans 15 amino acids. V lost 0 bases and J lost 0, with 8 bases in between. The CDR3 nucleotides are TGTGCCATCAGTGAGTCGGTAGGGGTGAACACTGAAGCTTTCTTT. Translated: CAISESVGVNTEAFF.

At least ten counts were recorded for this clonotype. This sequence joins TRBV7-2 and TRBJ2-1, with 15 bases identical to TRBD2. This CDR3 region has 17 residues. Per the germline V gene, CDR1 is SGHTA and CDR2 is FQGNSA. Trimming cost V 11 bases and J 6 bases; bases outside gene matches: 14. Written as DNA, the CDR3 is TGTGCCCTTGACCGAGGACTAGCGGGAGGGTACCTCAATGAGCAGTTCTTC. Amino acids: CALDRGLAGGYLNEQFF.

In this sample, this clonotype turned up many times. This chain connects TRBV18 to TRBJ2-1; no clear D gene. Trimming removed 3 bases at V and 7 bases at J, with 4 bases between. The CDR3 loop spans 11 amino acids. The germline CDR1 and CDR2 sequences are KGHSH and LQKENI. The CDR3 loop reads CASSPENEQFF. Written as DNA, the CDR3 is TGTGCCAGCTCACCCGAGAATGAGCAGTTCTTC.

This clonotype has ten or more counts. This chain connects TRBV7-2 to TRBJ2-7; 11 nucleotides line up with TRBD2. The CDR3 runs 15 residues. Trimming cost V 5 bases and J 1 base; bases outside gene matches: 4. Germline V gene lookup returns CDR1 SGHTA and CDR2 FQGNSA. In DNA, the CDR3 is TGTGCCAGCAGCACGGGACTAGCGGTTTCCTACGAGCAGTACTTC. This encodes CASSTGLAVSYEQYF.

Many counts were recorded for this clonotype. The chain's CDR3 is CSAKLAHEQYF. CDR3 DNA sequence: TGCAGTGCGAAACTAGCTCACGAGCAGTACTTC. This chain links TRBV20-1 with TRBJ2-7; TRBD2 might be the D (6 bases). The V gene lost 6 bases and the J gene lost 5 bases, with 11 bases spanning the gap. The length of the CDR3 is 11 residues. CDR1 is DFQATT, CDR2 SNEGSKA, per germline (reference sequence).

This clonotype has ten or more counts. The CDR3 DNA reads TGTGCCTGGATGAGGACAGGGGGCGCGTTGGATGAAAAACTGTTTTTT. Its protein product is CAWMRTGGALDEKLFF. The chain joins TRBV30 to TRBJ1-4, with TRBD1 identical over 11 bases. V shed 4 bases and J 6 bases; nucleotides not matched to a gene: 10. This CDR3 spans 16 amino acids. The germline V gene encodes CDR1 GTSNPN and CDR2 SVGIG (reference sequence).

This clonotype was seen many times. The V gene is TRBV20-1, the J gene TRBJ2-1; TRBD2 matches at 11 bases. The CDR3 consists of 14 residues. Germline V gene data show CDR1 as DFQATT and CDR2 as SNEGSKA (reference sequence). Unmatched junction bases numbered 6, after V lost 4 bases and J lost 7 bases. The CDR3 nucleotides read TGCAGTGCTACCGGGACTAGCGGTTTTAATGAGCAGTTCTTC. It encodes CSATGTSGFNEQFF.

At least ten counts were recorded for this clonotype. J is TRBJ2-1 and V is TRBV11-2; tentatively, D is TRBD1 or TRBD2 (5 bases each). The CDR3 sequence is 16 residues long. Germline CDR1 SGHAT, CDR2 FQNNGV. With 6 bases removed from V and 5 bases from J, the gap between germline ends came to 20 bases. CDR3 DNA: TGTGCCAGCAGAATAACCTCTACGGGACCCGACAATGAGCAGTTCTTC. It specifies CASRITSTGPDNEQFF.

The chain couples TRBV29-1 to TRBJ2-7, with 9 bases that match TRBD2. The CDR3 has 13 amino acids. Germline trimming cut 5 bases from V and 0 bases from J; bases unmatched to any gene: 2. In germline, CDR1 is SQVTM, CDR2 ANQGSEA. The CDR3 protein is CSVRTSDSYEQYF. The CDR3 DNA reads TGCAGCGTTCGGACTAGCGACTCCTACGAGCAGTACTTC.

This clonotype appeared many times. V gene TRBV5-5 combines with J gene TRBJ2-1, with unresolved D. Trimming removed 4 bases at V and 5 bases at J, with 16 bases between. CDR3 length: 15 residues. Germline assignment: CDR1 SGHKS and CDR2 YYEKEE (reference sequence). The CDR3 coding sequence is TGTGCCAGCAGCCCCCAGATAGCCGTTAACAATGAGCAGTTCTTC. It encodes CASSPQIAVNNEQFF.

There are many counts of this clonotype. The V gene is TRBV29-1, the J gene TRBJ2-5; TRBD1 matches 7 bases. The CDR3 extends over 9 amino acids. Unmatched junction bases numbered 0, after V lost 7 bases and J lost 7 bases. Germline lookup yields CDR1 SQVTM and CDR2 ANQGSEA. The CDR3 nucleotides are TGCAGCGCAGGGGGGACCCAGTACTTC. Protein sequence: CSAGGTQYF.

This CDR3 is CAISDRDRGAIQYF. The CDR3 DNA reads TGTGCCATCAGTGACCGGGACCGGGGGGCCATTCAGTACTTC. The genes are TRBV10-3 and TRBJ2-4; possibly TRBD2 for D (7 bases). The V end lost 3 bases, the J end lost 9 bases, and 15 bases lay between the germline ends. The germline gives CDR1 ENHRY, CDR2 SYGVKD. The CDR3 is 14 residues long.